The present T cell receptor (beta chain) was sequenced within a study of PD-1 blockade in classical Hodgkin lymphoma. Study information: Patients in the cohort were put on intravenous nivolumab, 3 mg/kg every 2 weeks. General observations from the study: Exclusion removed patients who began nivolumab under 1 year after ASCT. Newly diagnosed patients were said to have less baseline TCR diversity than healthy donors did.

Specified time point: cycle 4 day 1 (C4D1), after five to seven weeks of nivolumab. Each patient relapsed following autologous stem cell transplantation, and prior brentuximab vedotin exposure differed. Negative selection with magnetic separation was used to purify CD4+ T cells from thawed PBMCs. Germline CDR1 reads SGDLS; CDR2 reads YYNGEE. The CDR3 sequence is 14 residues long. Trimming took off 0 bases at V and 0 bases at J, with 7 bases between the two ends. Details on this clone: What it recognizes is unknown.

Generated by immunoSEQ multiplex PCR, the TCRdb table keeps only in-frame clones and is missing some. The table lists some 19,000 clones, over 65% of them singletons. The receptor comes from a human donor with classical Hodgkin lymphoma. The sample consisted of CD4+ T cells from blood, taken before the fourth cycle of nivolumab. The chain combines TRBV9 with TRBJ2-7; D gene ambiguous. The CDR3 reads CASSVGPDSYEQYF. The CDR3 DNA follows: TGTGCCAGCAGCGTAGGCCCGGACTCCTACGAGCAGTACTTC.